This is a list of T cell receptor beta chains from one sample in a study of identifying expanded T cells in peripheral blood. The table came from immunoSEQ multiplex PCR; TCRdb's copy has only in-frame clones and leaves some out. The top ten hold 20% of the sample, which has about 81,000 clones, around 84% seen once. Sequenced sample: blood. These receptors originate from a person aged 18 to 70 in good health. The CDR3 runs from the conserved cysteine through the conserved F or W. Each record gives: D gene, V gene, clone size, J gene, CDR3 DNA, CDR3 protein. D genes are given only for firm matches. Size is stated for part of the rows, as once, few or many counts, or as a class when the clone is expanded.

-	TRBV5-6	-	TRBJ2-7	TGTGCCAGCAGCTCGTCGGGGGTTTTTACCTACGAGCAGTACTTC	CASSSSGVFTYEQYF
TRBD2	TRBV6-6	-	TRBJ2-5	TGTGCCAGCACCCTACTAGCGGGAGGAGAGACCCAGTACTTC	CASTLLAGGETQYF
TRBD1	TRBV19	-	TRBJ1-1	TGTGCCAGTAGTATAGGTCCCGGGACAGGGGGTGGGAACACTGAAGCTTTCTTT	CASSIGPGTGGGNTEAFF
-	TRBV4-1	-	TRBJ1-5	TGCGCCAGCAGCCAAGGGGATCCCAAGGGGATGCGCAATCAGCCCCAGCATTTT	CASSQGDPKGMRNQPQHF
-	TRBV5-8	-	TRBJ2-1	TGTGCCAGCAGCTTCGGGCCCGGCTCCTACAATGAGCAGTTCTTC	CASSFGPGSYNEQFF
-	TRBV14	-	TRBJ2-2	TGTGCCAGCAGCCAAATAAGGACCGGGGAGCTGTTTTTT	CASSQIRTGELFF
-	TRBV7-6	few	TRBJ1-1	TGTGCCAGCAGCCCGATGGGAGGTAAAGCTTTCTTT	CASSPMGGKAFF
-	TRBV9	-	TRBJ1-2	TGTGCCAGCAGCGTGGAACAGGGCCCAGATCATGGCTACACCTTC	CASSVEQGPDHGYTF
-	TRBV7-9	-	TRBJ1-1	TGTGCCAGCAGCTTAGGGGTCGCAGAAGCTTTCTTT	CASSLGVAEAFF
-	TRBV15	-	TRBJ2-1	TGTGCCACCAGCCTCCGGGAGCTGGGCCACGATGAGCAGTTCTTC	CATSLRELGHDEQFF
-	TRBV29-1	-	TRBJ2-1	TGCAGCGTTGGGACCGTCTCCTACAATGAGCAGTTCTTC	CSVGTVSYNEQFF
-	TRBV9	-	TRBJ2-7	TGTGCCAGCAGCGTCCAGGGTTTGGACGAGCAGTACTTC	CASSVQGLDEQYF
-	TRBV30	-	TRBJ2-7	TGTGCCTGGAGTACCCGGGGAGGGGGGAGCTCCTACGAGCAGTACTTC	CAWSTRGGGSSYEQYF
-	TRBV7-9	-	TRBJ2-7	TGTGCCAGCAGCTTGGGGGCGGCGGAGCACGAGCAGTACTTC	CASSLGAAEHEQYF
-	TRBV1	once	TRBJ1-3	TGCACCAGCAGCCAAGCTCGACAGGGGTGGTCCTCTGGAAACACCATATATTTT	CTSSQARQGWSSGNTIYF
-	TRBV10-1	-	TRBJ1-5	TGCGCCAGCAGTGAGTCGCCCGGGGGGGATCAGCCCCAGCATTTT	CASSESPGGDQPQHF
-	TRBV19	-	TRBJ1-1	TGTGCCAGTACGGATACAGGGAGGGGAACTGAAGCTTTCTTT	CASTDTGRGTEAFF
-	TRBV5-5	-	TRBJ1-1	TGTGCCAGCAGCTTGGAAGATACGCGAACTGAAGCTTTCTTT	CASSLEDTRTEAFF
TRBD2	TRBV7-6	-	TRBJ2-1	TGTGCCAGCAGCTCGTTCGGACTAGCGGGCTCCTACAATGAGCAGTTCTTC	CASSSFGLAGSYNEQFF
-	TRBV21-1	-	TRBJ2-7	TGTGCCAGCACCATAAAAGCGGGAGGGCCGGGCGAGCAGTACTTC	CASTIKAGGPGEQYF
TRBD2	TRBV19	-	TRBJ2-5	TGTGCCAGTAGTGCTAGCGGAGTACAAGAGACCCAGTACTTC	CASSASGVQETQYF
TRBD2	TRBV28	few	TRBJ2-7	TGTGCCAGCAGTTTCGGCGGGAGGGTTTACGAGCAGTACTTC	CASSFGGRVYEQYF
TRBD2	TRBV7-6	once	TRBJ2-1	TGTGCCAGCAGCTCGGGACTAGGAAACGGTGAGCAGTTCTTC	CASSSGLGNGEQFF